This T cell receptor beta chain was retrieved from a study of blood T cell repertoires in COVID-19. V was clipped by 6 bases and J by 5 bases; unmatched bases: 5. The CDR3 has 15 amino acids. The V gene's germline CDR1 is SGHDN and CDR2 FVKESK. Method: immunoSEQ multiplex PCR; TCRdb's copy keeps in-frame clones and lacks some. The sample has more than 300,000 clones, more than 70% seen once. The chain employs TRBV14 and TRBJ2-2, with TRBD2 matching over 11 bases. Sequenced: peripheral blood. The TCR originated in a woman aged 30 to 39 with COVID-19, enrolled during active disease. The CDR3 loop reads CASSLRLAGTGELFF. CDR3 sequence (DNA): TGTGCCAGCAGTCTCCGACTAGCGGGGACCGGGGAGCTGTTTTTT.